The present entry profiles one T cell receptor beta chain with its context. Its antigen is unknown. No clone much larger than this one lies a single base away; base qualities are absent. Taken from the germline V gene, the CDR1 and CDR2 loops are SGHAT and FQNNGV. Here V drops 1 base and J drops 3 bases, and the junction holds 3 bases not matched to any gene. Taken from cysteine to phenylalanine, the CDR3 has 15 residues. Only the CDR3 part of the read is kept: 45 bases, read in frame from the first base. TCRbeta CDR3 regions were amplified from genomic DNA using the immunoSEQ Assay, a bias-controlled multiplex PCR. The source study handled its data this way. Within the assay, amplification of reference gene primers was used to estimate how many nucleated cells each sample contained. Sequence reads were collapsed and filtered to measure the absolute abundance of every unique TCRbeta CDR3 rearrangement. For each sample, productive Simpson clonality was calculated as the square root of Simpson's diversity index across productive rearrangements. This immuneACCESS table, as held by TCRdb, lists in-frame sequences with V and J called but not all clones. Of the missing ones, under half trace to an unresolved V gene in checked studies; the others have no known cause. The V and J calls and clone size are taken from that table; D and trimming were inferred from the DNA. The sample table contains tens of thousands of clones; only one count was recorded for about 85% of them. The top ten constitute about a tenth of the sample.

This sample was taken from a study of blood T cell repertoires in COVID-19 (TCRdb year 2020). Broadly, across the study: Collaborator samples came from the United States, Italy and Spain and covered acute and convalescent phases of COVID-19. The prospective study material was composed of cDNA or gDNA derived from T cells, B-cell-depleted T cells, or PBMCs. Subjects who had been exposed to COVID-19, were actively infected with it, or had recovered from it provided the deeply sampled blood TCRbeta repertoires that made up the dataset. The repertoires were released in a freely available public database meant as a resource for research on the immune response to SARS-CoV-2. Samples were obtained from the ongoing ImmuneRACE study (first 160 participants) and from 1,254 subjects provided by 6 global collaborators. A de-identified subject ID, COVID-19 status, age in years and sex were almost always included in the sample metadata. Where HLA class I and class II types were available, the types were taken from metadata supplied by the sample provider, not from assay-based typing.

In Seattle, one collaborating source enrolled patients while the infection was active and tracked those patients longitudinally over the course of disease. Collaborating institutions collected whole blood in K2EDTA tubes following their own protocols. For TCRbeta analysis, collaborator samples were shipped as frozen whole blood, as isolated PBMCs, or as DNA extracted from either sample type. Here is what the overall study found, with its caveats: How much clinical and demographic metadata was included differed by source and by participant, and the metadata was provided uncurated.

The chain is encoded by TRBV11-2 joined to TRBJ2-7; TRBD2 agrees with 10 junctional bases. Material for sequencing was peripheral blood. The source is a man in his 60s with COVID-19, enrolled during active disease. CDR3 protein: CASSLGTSGIYEQYF. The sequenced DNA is TGTGCCAGCAGCTTAGGGACTAGCGGTATCTACGAGCAGTACTTC.